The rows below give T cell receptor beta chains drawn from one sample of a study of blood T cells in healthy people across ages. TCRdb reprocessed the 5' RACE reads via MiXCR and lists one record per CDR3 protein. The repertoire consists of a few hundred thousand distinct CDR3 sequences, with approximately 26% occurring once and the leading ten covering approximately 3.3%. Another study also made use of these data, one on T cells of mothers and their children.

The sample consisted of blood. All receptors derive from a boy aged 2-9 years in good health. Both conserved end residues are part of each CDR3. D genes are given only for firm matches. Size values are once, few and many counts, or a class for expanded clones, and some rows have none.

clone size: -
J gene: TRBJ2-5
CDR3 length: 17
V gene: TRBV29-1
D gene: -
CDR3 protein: CSVEDTVRALARETQYF
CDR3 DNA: TGCAGCGTTGAAGACACAGTGAGGGCCCTAGCTAGGGAGACCCAGTACTTC

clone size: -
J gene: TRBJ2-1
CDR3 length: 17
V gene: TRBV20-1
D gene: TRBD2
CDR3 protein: CSARHRTSGRSYNEQFF
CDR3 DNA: TGCAGTGCTAGACATCGGACTAGCGGTAGATCCTACAATGAGCAGTTCTTC

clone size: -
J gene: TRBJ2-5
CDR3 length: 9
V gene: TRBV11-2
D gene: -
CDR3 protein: CASSETQYF
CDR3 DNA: TGTGCCAGCAGCGAGACCCAGTACTTC

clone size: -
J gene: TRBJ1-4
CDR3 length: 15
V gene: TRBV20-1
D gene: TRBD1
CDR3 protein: CSAREPGQGNEKLFF
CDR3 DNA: TGCAGTGCTAGAGAACCGGGACAGGGTAATGAAAAACTGTTTTTT

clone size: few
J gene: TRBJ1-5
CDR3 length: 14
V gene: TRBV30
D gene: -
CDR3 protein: CAWSVRLPNQPQHF
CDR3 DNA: TGTGCCTGGAGTGTAAGACTCCCCAATCAGCCCCAGCATTTT

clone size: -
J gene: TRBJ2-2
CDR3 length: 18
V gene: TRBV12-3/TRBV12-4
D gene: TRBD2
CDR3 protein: CASSSGLAGGLNTGELFF
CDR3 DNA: TGTGCCAGCAGTTCCGGACTAGCGGGAGGCCTGAACACCGGGGAGCTGTTTTTT

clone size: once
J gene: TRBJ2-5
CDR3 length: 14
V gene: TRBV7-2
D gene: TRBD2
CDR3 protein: CASTLSTSVETQYF
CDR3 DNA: TGTGCCAGCACCCTCTCGACTAGCGTAGAGACCCAGTACTTC

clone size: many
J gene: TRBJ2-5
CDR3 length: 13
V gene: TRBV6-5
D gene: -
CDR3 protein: CASTASGGETQYF
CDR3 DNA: TGTGCCAGCACGGCCAGTGGAGGGGAGACCCAGTACTTC

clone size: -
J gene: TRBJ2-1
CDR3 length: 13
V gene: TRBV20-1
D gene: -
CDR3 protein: CSAGDLTPNEQFF
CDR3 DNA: TGCAGTGCTGGGGACCTGACACCCAATGAGCAGTTCTTC

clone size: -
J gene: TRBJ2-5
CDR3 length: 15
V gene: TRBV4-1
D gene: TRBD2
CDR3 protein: CASSQVAGGPETQYF
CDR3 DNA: TGCGCCAGCAGCCAGGTAGCGGGGGGCCCGGAGACCCAGTACTTC

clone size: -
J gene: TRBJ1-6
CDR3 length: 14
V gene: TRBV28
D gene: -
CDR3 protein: CASSFRVYNSPLHF
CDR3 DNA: TGTGCCAGCAGTTTCAGGGTCTATAATTCACCCCTCCACTTT

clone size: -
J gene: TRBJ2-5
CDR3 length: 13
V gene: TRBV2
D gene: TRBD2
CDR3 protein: CASSNQAGGLGFF
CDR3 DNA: TGTGCCAGCAGTAACCAAGCGGGGGGGCTCGGGTTCTTC

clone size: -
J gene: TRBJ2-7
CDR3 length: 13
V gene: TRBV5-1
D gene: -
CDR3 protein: CASSMDSSYEQYF
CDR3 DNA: TGCGCCAGCAGCATGGACAGCTCCTACGAGCAGTACTTC

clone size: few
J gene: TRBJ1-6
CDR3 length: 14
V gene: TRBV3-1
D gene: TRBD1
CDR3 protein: CASSPGQGISPLHF
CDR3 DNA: TGTGCCAGCAGCCCGGGACAGGGTATATCACCCCTCCACTTT

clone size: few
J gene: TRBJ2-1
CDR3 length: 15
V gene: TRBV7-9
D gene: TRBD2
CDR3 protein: CASSLTQRGLNEQFF
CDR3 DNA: TGTGCCAGCAGCTTAACTCAGCGGGGACTCAATGAGCAGTTCTTC

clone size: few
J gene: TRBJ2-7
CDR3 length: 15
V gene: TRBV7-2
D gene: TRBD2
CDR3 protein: CASSRGLAGVGEQYF
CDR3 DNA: TGTGCCAGCAGCCGGGGACTAGCGGGAGTTGGCGAGCAGTACTTC

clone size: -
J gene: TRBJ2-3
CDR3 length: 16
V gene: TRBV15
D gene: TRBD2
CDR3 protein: CATSRDFLAGADTQYF
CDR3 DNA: TGTGCCACCAGCAGAGATTTCCTAGCGGGTGCAGATACGCAGTATTTT

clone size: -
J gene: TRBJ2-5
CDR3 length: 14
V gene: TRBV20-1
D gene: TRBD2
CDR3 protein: CSATSGGPEETQYF
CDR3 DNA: TGCAGTGCTACTAGCGGGGGGCCAGAAGAGACCCAGTACTTC

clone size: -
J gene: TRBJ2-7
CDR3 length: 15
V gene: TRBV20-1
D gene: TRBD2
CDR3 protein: CSATPGGTSSSEQYF
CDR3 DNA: TGCAGTGCTACCCCGGGGGGGACCTCGTCTTCCGAGCAGTACTTC

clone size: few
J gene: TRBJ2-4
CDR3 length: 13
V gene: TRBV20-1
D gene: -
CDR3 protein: CSASLVHKNIQYF
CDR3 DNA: TGCAGTGCTAGTCTAGTTCACAAAAACATTCAGTACTTC

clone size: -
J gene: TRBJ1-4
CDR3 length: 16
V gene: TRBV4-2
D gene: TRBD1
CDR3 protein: CASSPNGDRLNEKLFF
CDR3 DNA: TGTGCCAGCAGCCCGAATGGGGACAGGCTTAATGAAAAACTGTTTTTT

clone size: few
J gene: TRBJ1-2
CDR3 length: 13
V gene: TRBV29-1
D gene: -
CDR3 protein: CSTRKTESPGYTF
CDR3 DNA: TGCAGCACTCGCAAGACAGAGTCTCCTGGCTACACCTTC

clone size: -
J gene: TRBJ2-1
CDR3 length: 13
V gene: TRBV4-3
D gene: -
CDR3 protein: CASSPRRADEQFF
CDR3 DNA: TGCGCCAGCAGCCCTCGGCGGGCTGATGAGCAGTTCTTC

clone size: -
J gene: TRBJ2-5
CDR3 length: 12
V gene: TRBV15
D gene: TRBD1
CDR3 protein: CAAGTDHETQYF
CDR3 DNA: TGTGCCGCCGGGACAGACCACGAGACCCAGTACTTC

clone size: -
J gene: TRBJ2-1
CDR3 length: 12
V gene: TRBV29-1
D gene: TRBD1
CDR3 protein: CSGRTGGNEQFF
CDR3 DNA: TGCAGCGGGCGGACAGGGGGGAATGAGCAGTTCTTC

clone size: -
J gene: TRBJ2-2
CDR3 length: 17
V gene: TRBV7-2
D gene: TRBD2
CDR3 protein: CASSQRGLAGDTGELFF
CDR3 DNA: TGTGCCAGCAGCCAGAGGGGACTAGCGGGGGACACCGGGGAGCTGTTTTTT

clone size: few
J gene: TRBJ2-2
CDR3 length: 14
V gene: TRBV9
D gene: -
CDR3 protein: CASSVGTNTGELFF
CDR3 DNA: TGTGCCAGCAGCGTAGGGACGAACACCGGGGAGCTGTTTTTT

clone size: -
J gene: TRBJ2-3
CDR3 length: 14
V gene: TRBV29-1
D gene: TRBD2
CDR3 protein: CSVLAGGSTDTQYF
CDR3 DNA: TGCAGCGTTCTAGCGGGAGGCTCCACAGATACGCAGTATTTT

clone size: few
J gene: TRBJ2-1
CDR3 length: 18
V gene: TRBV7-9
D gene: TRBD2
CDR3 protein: CASSLPLLAGSSYNEQFF
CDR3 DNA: TGTGCCAGCAGCTTACCTCTTCTAGCGGGAAGCTCCTACAATGAGCAGTTCTTC

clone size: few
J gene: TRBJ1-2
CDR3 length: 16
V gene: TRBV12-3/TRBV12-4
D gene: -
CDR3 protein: CASSLFIGETPNGYTF
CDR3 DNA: TGTGCCAGCAGTTTGTTCATAGGGGAAACCCCAAATGGCTACACCTTC

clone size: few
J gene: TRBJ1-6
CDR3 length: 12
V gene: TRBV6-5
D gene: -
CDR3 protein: CASKRSDSPLHF
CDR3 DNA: TGTGCCAGCAAACGGTCAGATTCACCCCTCCACTTT

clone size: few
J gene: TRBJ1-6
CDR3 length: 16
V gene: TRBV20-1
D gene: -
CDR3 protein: CSARYEGSSYNSPLHF
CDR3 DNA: TGCAGTGCTAGATATGAGGGGAGCTCCTATAATTCACCCCTCCACTTT

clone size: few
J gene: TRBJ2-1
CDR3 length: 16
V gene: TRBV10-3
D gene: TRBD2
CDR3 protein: CAISDIASGSYNEQFF
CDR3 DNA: TGTGCCATCAGTGATATCGCTAGCGGGAGCTACAATGAGCAGTTCTTC

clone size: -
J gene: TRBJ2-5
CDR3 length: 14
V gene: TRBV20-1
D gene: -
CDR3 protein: CSATRPYPEETQHF
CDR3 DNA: TGCAGTGCCACGAGGCCCTACCCAGAAGAGACCCAGCACTTC

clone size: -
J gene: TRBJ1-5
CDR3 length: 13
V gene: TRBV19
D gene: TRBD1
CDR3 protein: CASKGQATRPQHF
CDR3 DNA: TGTGCCAGCAAGGGACAGGCTACTCGGCCCCAGCATTTT

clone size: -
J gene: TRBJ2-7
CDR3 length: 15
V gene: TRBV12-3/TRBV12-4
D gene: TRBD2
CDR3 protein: CASSGTSGSSYEQYF
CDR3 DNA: TGTGCCAGCAGCGGGACTAGCGGGAGCTCCTACGAGCAGTACTTC

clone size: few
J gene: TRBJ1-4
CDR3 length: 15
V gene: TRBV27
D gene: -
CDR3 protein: CASSSWGLTNEKLFF
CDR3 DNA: TGTGCCAGCAGTTCCTGGGGGCTCACTAATGAAAAACTGTTTTTT

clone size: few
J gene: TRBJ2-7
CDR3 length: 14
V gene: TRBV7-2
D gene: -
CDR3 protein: CASSLVGDGYEQYF
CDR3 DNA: TGTGCCAGCAGCTTAGTAGGGGACGGGTACGAGCAGTACTTC

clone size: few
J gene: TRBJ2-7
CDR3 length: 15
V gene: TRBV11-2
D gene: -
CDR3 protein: CASSLDRNTVYEQYF
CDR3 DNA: TGTGCCAGCAGCTTAGATCGTAACACTGTTTACGAGCAGTACTTC